This T cell receptor (beta chain) was sequenced for a study of T cell repertoires in cytomegalovirus infection. The wider study: Signatures in public TCR beta sequences pointed to both CMV infection and matching HLA type. Findings and limits, study-wide: Carriage of CMV together with the relevant HLA was identifiable through cumulative public TCR beta family frequency. The ex vivo response was dominated by HLA-C-restricted CMV-specific TCR beta clonotypes.

V was clipped by 1 base and J by 6 bases, with 21 bases between them. There are 17 residues in the CDR3. The V gene's germline CDR1 is SGHAT and CDR2 FQNNGV. This clonotype was counted a few times. Its antigen is still unknown. TCRdb used MiXCR to reprocess the reads, holding one entry per CDR3 protein. The profile shows nearly 550,000 distinct CDR3 sequences, approximately 15% of them singletons. The source is a human donor in good health (CMV status not recorded). Some clones in this sample may be carry-over from other donors' samples. The sample was CD8+ T cells from PBMCs. V and J are TRBV11-2 and TRBJ1-1; D not resolved. The CDR3 sequence: CASSLVTRWAQRPEAFF. The CDR3 DNA is TGTGCCAGCAGCTTAGTTACGCGGTGGGCACAGAGGCCTGAAGCTTTCTTT.